The 21 T cell receptor beta chains listed next were all sequenced from one sample in a study of prognosis after radiotherapy for stage I lung cancer. TCR beta CDR3 was amplified from genomic DNA by two-round multiplex PCR. Individual primers that were specific to each TRBV and TRBJ gene served in first-round PCR. TCRdb called the multiplex PCR reads again in MiXCR, with one record for every CDR3 protein. The table has more than 15,000 distinct CDR3 sequences, about 15% seen once. The sequenced sample was PBMCs, obtained before or after stereotactic body radiation therapy (not recorded which). All receptors derive from a donor over 45 with non-small cell lung cancer.

Ten or more counts support this clonotype. The chain carries TRBV5-1 and TRBJ2-1; weak D call: TRBD1 (6 bases). The germline V gene encodes CDR1 SGHRS and CDR2 YFSETQ. CDR3 length: 15 residues. Deletions cut 2 bases from V and 1 base from J, with 10 bases between. The CDR3 DNA sequence: TGCGCCAGCAGCTTAGAGACAGGTTCCTACAATGAGCAGTTCTTC. It encodes CASSLETGSYNEQFF.

There are many counts of this clonotype. The CDR3 reads CASSLGLGNTDTQYF. The CDR3 coding sequence is TGTGCCAGCAGCTTAGGGTTGGGGAACACAGATACGCAGTATTTT. The rearrangement uses TRBV7-3 and TRBJ2-3; D unresolved. Germline CDR1 is SGHTA and CDR2 is FQGTGA. V was shortened by 2 bases and J by 2 bases, with 11 bases between the two germline ends. The CDR3 sequence is 15 residues long.

This clonotype has at least ten counts. V gene TRBV4-2 combines with J gene TRBJ2-1, with 15 positions matching TRBD2. The CDR3 is made up of 20 amino acids. V trimming: 0 bases; J trimming: 8 bases; junction bases outside the gene matches: 14. Germline assignment: CDR1 LGHNA and CDR2 YNFKEQ. CDR3 DNA sequence: TGTGCCAGCAGCCAAGATAGCGGACTAGCGGGGGGGTTCTTTTGGGATGAGCAGTTCTTC. Protein: CASSQDSGLAGGFFWDEQFF.

In this sample, this clonotype turned up many times. The CDR3 DNA sequence: TGTGCCAGCAGCCAGTATAGGGTACTATCTGGAAACACCATATATTTT. This translates into CASSQYRVLSGNTIYF. The J gene is TRBJ1-3, the V gene TRBV9; D gene uncertain. The CDR3 is 16 residues long. The V end lost 4 bases, the J end lost 1 base, and 15 bases lay between the germline ends. Per germline, CDR1 SGDLS and CDR2 YYNGEE.

This clonotype was seen ten or more times. The chain joins TRBV19 to TRBJ1-1; 9 nucleotides match TRBD1. The CDR3 contains 15 residues. Germline V lookup: CDR1 LNHDA, CDR2 SQIVND (reference sequence). With 7 bases clipped from V and 0 bases from J, the junction kept 6 bases outside the gene matches. The CDR3 DNA is TGTGCCAGTAAACCAGACAGGGGGTTGAACACTGAAGCTTTCTTT. Translated, it gives CASKPDRGLNTEAFF.

This clonotype has a count of ten or more. The V gene is TRBV12-3 or TRBV12-4, the J gene TRBJ2-1; 10 nucleotides agree with TRBD2. Trimming cost V 6 bases and J 7 bases; bases outside gene matches: 12. This CDR3 spans 16 amino acids. In DNA, the CDR3 is TGTGCCAGCAGGGTGACTAGCGGGCCACAATGGAATGAGCAGTTCTTC. It is translated as CASRVTSGPQWNEQFF.

This clonotype was seen many times. This CDR3 is CASSHRPSNQPQHF. The CDR3 coding sequence is TGTGCCAGCAGCCATCGGCCCTCCAATCAGCCCCAGCATTTT. The chain employs TRBV4-2 and TRBJ1-5, with no clear D. The length of the CDR3 is 14 residues. In germline, CDR1 is LGHNA, CDR2 YNFKEQ. V lost 3 bases and J 3 bases, leaving 9 bases between the germline ends.

The sample holds many counts of this clonotype. The rearrangement links TRBV27 to TRBJ1-4; 9 nucleotides align to TRBD1. V shed 8 bases, J shed 5 bases, and the junction held 3 bases outside the gene matches. Looked up from germline, CDR1 is MNHEY and CDR2 is SMNVEV (reference sequence). There are 13 residues in the CDR3. The CDR3 region has the DNA TGTGCCAGCGGACAGGGGAGAAATGAAAAACTGTTTTTT. Protein product: CASGQGRNEKLFF.

This clonotype was seen many times. V gene TRBV5-1 combines with J gene TRBJ1-1, with D perhaps TRBD1 (5 bases). The CDR3 runs to 17 residues. V was cut by 4 bases and J by 7 bases, with 26 bases left in between. CDR1 and CDR2 (germline): SGHRS, YFSETQ. The CDR3 bases are TGCGCCAGCAGCGGAGGGACGGAAACGCCCTTGGTCGGTGAAGCTTTCTTT. Its protein is CASSGGTETPLVGEAFF.

This clonotype was seen repeatedly, ten times or more. Here the CDR3 DNA reads TGTGCCAGCGGTCAACCCTTGGCTAACTCCAGGGAAAAACTGTTTTTT. Translation gives CASGQPLANSREKLFF. The rearrangement joins TRBV28 to TRBJ1-4; no clear D gene. The CDR3 spans 16 residues. The V gene's germline CDR1 is MDHEN and CDR2 SYDVKM. V lost 8 bases and J lost 8, with 24 bases in between.

The chain links TRBV28 to TRBJ2-7; 8 nucleotides align to TRBD1. V was pared by 8 bases and J by 5 bases, with 8 bases of the junction left unmatched. Germline V lookup: CDR1 MDHEN, CDR2 SYDVKM. CDR3 length: 13 amino acids. The CDR3 here is CASDGQGANEQYF. The DNA for the CDR3 is TGTGCCAGCGATGGCCAGGGGGCAAACGAGCAGTACTTC.

The sample holds many counts of this clonotype. The chain has TRBV6-5 and TRBJ2-7; 9 bases are a match to TRBD1. CDR3 size: 15 residues. Germline V gene sequence: CDR1 MNHEY, CDR2 SVGAGI. The ends lost 2 bases at V and 3 bases at J; junction bases unmatched: 5. The CDR3 sequence is CASSYPDRGSYEQYF. CDR3 in DNA: TGTGCCAGCAGTTACCCCGACAGGGGGAGCTACGAGCAGTACTTC.

This clonotype was seen ten or more times. The rearrangement uses TRBV20-1 and TRBJ2-7; D is unclear. CDR1 DFQATT and CDR2 SNEGSKA come from the germline V gene (reference sequence). Between the trimmed V and J ends, which lost 0 bases and 0 bases, there was a span of 18 bases. The CDR3 extends over 17 amino acids. The DNA for the CDR3 is TGCAGTGCTAGAGACTGGCTTCGGGCATATAACTCCTACGAGCAGTACTTC. The encoded protein is CSARDWLRAYNSYEQYF.

Many counts were recorded for this clonotype. The gene calls are TRBV30 and TRBJ2-1, with TRBD1 as a possible D gene (6 bases). From germline, CDR1 is GTSNPN and CDR2 SVGIG (reference sequence). This CDR3 spans 14 amino acids. V lost 3 bases and J 6 bases, leaving 15 bases between the germline ends. The CDR3 protein is CAWRTQGLSNEQFF. The CDR3 DNA reads as TGTGCCTGGAGGACACAGGGATTGAGCAATGAGCAGTTCTTC.

This clonotype has at least ten counts. CDR3 sequence reads: CASSHDGSRSYNEQFF. In DNA, the CDR3 is TGTGCCAGCAGTCATGACGGGAGTCGGTCCTACAATGAGCAGTTCTTC. This chain uses TRBV28 with TRBJ2-1; D may be TRBD2 (6 bases). V lost 5 bases to trimming and J lost 1 base, with 15 bases between them. This CDR3 region has 16 residues. CDR1 is MDHEN and CDR2 is SYDVKM in the germline V gene.

Many counts were recorded for this clonotype. The CDR3 sequence is CASRPLERDTGELFF. CDR3 sequence (DNA): TGTGCCAGCAGACCCCTTGAGCGGGACACCGGGGAGCTGTTTTTT. The chain carries TRBV12-3 or TRBV12-4 and TRBJ2-2, with D possibly matching TRBD2 (6 bases). Trimming removed 6 bases from V and 3 bases from J, with 14 bases in between. This CDR3 has 15 amino acids.

This chain links TRBV6-2 or TRBV6-3 with TRBJ2-3; a weak D match, TRBD1 (6 bases). CDR3 length: 21 residues. CDR1 and CDR2 (germline): MNHEY, SVGEGT. Trimming shortened V by 6 bases and J by 0 bases, and 31 bases separated the two germline ends. CDR3 residues: CASRQRGSGQCPTGSTDTQYF. In DNA, the CDR3 is TGTGCCAGCAGGCAACGTGGCTCTGGACAGTGTCCGACGGGAAGCACAGATACGCAGTATTTT.

This chain joins TRBV28 and TRBJ2-1; 9 bases are a match to TRBD1. V lost 5 bases to trimming and J lost 3 bases; unmatched junction nucleotides: 8. Germline V CDR1 and CDR2: MDHEN, SYDVKM. The CDR3 consists of 16 residues. The CDR3 coding sequence is TGTGCCAGCAGTCGCGGGACAGGGAGGCACTACAATGAGCAGTTCTTC. Protein product: CASSRGTGRHYNEQFF. Combining the CDR3 with reference TRBV28 and TRBJ2-1 gives the whole variable domain DVKVTQSSRYLVKRTGEKVFLECVQDMDHENMFWYRQDPGLGLRLIYFSYDVKMKEKGDIPEGYSVSREKKERFSLILESASTNQTSMYLCASSRGTGRHYNEQFFGPGTRLTVL.

This clonotype occurred many times. The gene calls are TRBV2 and TRBJ2-5, with 8 nucleotides matching TRBD2. CDR3 length: 14 amino acids. With V trimmed by 7 bases and J by 3 bases, 7 bases remained unmatched. Germline-derived CDR1 and CDR2 are SNHLY and FYNNEI. Here the CDR3 reads CASILFSGKETQYF. The CDR3 coding sequence is TGTGCCAGCATCCTTTTTAGCGGGAAAGAGACCCAGTACTTC.

By share, this clonotype ranks as medium-sized. V usage is TRBV3-1 and J usage is TRBJ1-6, with 9 bases aligning to TRBD1. Germline V gene data show CDR1 as LGHDT and CDR2 as YNNKEL (reference sequence). V gave up 2 bases and J gave up 4 bases; unmatched junction bases: 3. The CDR3 contains 16 residues. CDR3 region: CASSQTGQGYNSPLHF. The CDR3 nucleotides are TGTGCCAGCAGCCAAACCGGACAGGGGTATAATTCACCCCTCCACTTT.

This clonotype was picked up many times. The chain is built from TRBV6-5 and TRBJ2-7, with D perhaps assigned TRBD1 or TRBD2 (5 bases each). The length of the CDR3 is 14 residues. The V end was cut by 2 bases, the J end by 4 bases, with 12 bases between. CDR1 and CDR2 from the germline V gene are MNHEY and SVGAGI. The CDR3, as DNA: TGTGCCAGCAGTTACGAGGGGTCAATATACGAGCAGTACGTC. Its protein product is CASSYEGSIYEQYV.